The 2 T cell receptor beta chains in this list originate from one sample, sequenced in a study of T-cell reconstitution after alpha-beta-depleted transplantation in children (dated by TCRdb to the mid-2010s). The library relied on PCR. Instrument on record: Illumina HiSeq 2500. TCR library preparation used molecular barcoding, with unique molecular identifiers applied to normalize quantification of the TCRbeta repertoire. TCRdb reran the public reads through fastp at Q25 and MiXCR, keeping productive beta chains. Identical CDR3 proteins give one entry, which carries the most common genes and DNA. Counted in this sample were about 500,000 distinct CDR3 sequences; approximately 32% of them appeared once. The ten largest clonotypes hold approximately 2.3% of the sample. The starting material was PBMCs from the stem cell graft donor, obtained from the stem cell graft. These receptor sequences come from a human donor who donated a stem cell graft to a child with aplastic anemia.

J is TRBJ2-2 and V is TRBV5-1; D may be TRBD1 (5 bases). The germline V and J ends were trimmed by 0 bases and 4 bases, with 13 bases remaining between them. Looked up from germline, CDR1 is SGHRS and CDR2 is YFSETQ. The CDR3 covers 16 residues. The DNA for the CDR3 is TGCGCCAGCAGCTTGGTACAGGCAGTTGGCACCGGGGAGCTGTTTTTT. Translated, it gives CASSLVQAVGTGELFF.

This clonotype has more than one count but fewer than ten. This rearrangement joins TRBV18 to TRBJ2-1, with 9 bases that match TRBD1. The CDR3 totals 16 residues. V lost 3 bases and J lost 6; bases outside the gene matches: 9. Looked up from germline, CDR1 is KGHSH and CDR2 is LQKENI. CDR3 DNA: TGTGCCAGCTCACCGCTCCGGGGGACAGGGATCAATGAGCAGTTCTTC. It codes for CASSPLRGTGINEQFF.